This TCR beta chain was sequenced in a study of blood T cell repertoires in COVID-19. Study overall: Samples of COVID-19 (acute and convalescent) were obtained from the United States, Italy and Spain. PBMCs, B-cell-depleted T cells, or T cells provided the cDNA or gDNA that made up the material.

The data were produced by immunoSEQ multiplex PCR, yet TCRdb's version contains in-frame clones alone and is incomplete. The sample holds some 170,000 clones; 84% are singletons and the top ten take roughly 15%. Participants' own reports of clinical history determined their cohort assignment. Two negative PCRs, clearance, or symptom resolution characterized the recovered Cohort 3 donors. This clonotype originated in a man in his fifties or sixties who had recovered from COVID-19. Source material: PBMCs or T cells enriched from blood (not recorded which).

The CDR3 protein is CASSYDTTGNYGYTF. Written as DNA, the CDR3 is TGTGCCAGCAGTTACGACACTACAGGGAACTATGGCTACACCTTC. The genes are TRBV6-5 and TRBJ1-2; tentative D call: TRBD1 (6 bases). This CDR3 comprises 15 residues. Per germline, CDR1 MNHEY and CDR2 SVGAGI. V shed 2 bases and J shed 2 bases, with 12 bases lying between them.